Listed here are 9 T cell receptor beta chains from one sample, sequenced in a study of T cells expressing NK-cell markers. TCRdb re-analyzed the 5' RACE reads; it lists each CDR3 protein once, without DNA. Its listing shows about 260,000 distinct CDR3 sequences. Input material: blood T cells: a sorted CD56 or NKG2C T cell subset, CD4+ or CD8+ T cells, or bulk PBMC T cells (not recorded which). These receptors were obtained from a woman between 18 and 70 years old in good health.

The chain has TRBV7-2 and TRBJ2-1. This CDR3 spans 14 amino acids. Germline lookup yields CDR1 SGHTA and CDR2 FQGNSA. The CDR3 here is CASSLRLAVGEQFF.

CDR3 protein: CSVERQWRETQYF. The rearrangement uses TRBV29-1 and TRBJ2-5; TCRdb picks TRBD1, but there is no DNA to check that call. The CDR3 has 13 amino acids. Germline-derived CDR1 and CDR2 are SQVTM and ANQGSEA.

This chain links TRBV9 with TRBJ1-1. CDR1 SGDLS and CDR2 YYNGEE come from the germline V gene. This CDR3 has 12 residues. CDR3 protein: CASSPRFGEAFF. Full variable domain (remainder filled in from reference TRBV9 and TRBJ1-1): DSGVTQTPKHLITATGQRVTLRCSPRSGDLSVYWYQQSLDQGLQFLIQYYNGEERAKGNILERFSAQQFPDLHSELNLSSLELGDSALYFCASSPRFGEAFFGQGTRLTVV.

This chain links TRBV6-2 or TRBV6-3 with TRBJ2-7; lacking DNA, the TRBD2 call made by TCRdb goes unchecked. Per the germline V gene, CDR1 is MNHEY and CDR2 is SVGEGT. This CDR3 comprises 14 residues. This CDR3 reads CASSRGDSGVEQYF.

This rearrangement joins TRBV19 to TRBJ2-5; TCRdb's D gene call, TRBD1, goes unchecked for lack of DNA. CDR1 and CDR2 from the germline V gene are LNHDA and SQIVND (reference sequence). This CDR3 is built from 17 residues. The CDR3 protein is CASSIFGTGKVQETQYF.

The chain carries TRBV18 and TRBJ1-1; TCRdb names TRBD1, which stays unverified in the absence of DNA. The CDR3 spans 15 residues. Germline CDR1 is KGHSH and CDR2 is LQKENI. The CDR3 sequence is CASSPYRDRNTEAFF. The entire variable domain, with the rest obtained from reference TRBV18 and TRBJ1-1, is as follows: NAGVMQNPRHLVRRRGQEARLRCSPMKGHSHVYWYRQLPEEGLKFMVYLQKENIIDESGMPKERFSAEFPKEGPSILRIQQVVRGDSAAYFCASSPYRDRNTEAFFGQGTRLTVV.

The chain has TRBV6-2 or TRBV6-3 and TRBJ1-5; TCRdb indicates TRBD1, and absent DNA this call remains unverified. The CDR3 length is 15 residues. Per the germline V gene, CDR1 is MNHEY and CDR2 is SVGEGT. The CDR3 loop reads CASRPCGRNNQPQHF.

The rearrangement uses TRBV27 and TRBJ2-7; the D gene TCRdb calls, TRBD2, cannot be checked with no DNA. Germline V gene sequence: CDR1 MNHEY, CDR2 SMNVEV (reference sequence). This CDR3 is built from 15 residues. This chain's CDR3 is CASRELAGGSYEQYF.

The chain links TRBV24-1 to TRBJ2-1. This CDR3 comprises 16 residues. Germline V gene lookup returns CDR1 KGHDR and CDR2 SFDVKD. CDR3: CATSGRTDNYNVGQFF.